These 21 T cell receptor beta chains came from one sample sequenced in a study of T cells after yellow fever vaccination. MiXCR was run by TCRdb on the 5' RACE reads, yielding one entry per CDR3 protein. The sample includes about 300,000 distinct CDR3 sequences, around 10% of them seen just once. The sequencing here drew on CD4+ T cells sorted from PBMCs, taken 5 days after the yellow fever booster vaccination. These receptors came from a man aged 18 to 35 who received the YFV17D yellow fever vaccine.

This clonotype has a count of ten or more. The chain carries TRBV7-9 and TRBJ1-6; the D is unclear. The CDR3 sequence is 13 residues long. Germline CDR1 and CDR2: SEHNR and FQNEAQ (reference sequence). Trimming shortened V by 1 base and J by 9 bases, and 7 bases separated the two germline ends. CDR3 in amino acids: CASSLESSSPLHF. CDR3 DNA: TGTGCCAGCAGCTTAGAATCTTCTTCACCCCTCCACTTT.

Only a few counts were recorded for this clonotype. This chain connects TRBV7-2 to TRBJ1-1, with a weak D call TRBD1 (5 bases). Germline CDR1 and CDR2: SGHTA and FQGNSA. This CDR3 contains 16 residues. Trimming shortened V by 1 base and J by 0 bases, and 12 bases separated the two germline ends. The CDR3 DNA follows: TGTGCCAGCAGCTTAGTGGGGGTAGCTATGAACACTGAAGCTTTCTTT. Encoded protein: CASSLVGVAMNTEAFF.

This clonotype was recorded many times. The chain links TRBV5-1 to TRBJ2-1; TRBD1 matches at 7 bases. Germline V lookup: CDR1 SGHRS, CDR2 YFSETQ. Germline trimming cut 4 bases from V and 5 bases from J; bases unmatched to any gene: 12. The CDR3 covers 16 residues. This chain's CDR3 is CASSLTPWTGDNEQFF. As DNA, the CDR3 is TGCGCCAGCAGCCTAACCCCTTGGACAGGCGACAATGAGCAGTTCTTC.

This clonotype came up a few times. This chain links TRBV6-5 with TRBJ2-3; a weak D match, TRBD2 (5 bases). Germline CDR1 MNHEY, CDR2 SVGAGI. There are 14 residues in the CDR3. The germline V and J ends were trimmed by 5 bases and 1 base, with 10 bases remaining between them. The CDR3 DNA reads TGTGCCAGCAGTCTAGCAGCCCGCACAGATACGCAGTATTTT. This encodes CASSLAARTDTQYF.

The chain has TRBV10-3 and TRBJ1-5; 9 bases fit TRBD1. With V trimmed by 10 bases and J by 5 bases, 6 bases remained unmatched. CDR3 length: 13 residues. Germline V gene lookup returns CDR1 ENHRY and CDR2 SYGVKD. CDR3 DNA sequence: TGTGCCACTAGGGACAGGGTAGATCAGCCCCAGCATTTT. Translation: CATRDRVDQPQHF.

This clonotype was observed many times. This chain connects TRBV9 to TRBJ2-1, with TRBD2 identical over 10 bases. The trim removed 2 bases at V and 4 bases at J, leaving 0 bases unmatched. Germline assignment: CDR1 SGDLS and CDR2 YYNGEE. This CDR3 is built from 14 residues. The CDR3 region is CASSVSGGYNEQFF. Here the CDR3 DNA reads TGTGCCAGCAGCGTTAGCGGGGGGTACAATGAGCAGTTCTTC. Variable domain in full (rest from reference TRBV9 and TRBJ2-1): DSGVTQTPKHLITATGQRVTLRCSPRSGDLSVYWYQQSLDQGLQFLIQYYNGEERAKGNILERFSAQQFPDLHSELNLSSLELGDSALYFCASSVSGGYNEQFFGPGTRLTVL.

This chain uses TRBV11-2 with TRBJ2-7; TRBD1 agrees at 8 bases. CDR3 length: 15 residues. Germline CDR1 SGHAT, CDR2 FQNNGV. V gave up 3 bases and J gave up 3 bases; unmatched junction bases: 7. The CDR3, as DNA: TGTGCCAGCAGCTTGGACAGGGCCCAGATCTACGAGCAGTACTTC. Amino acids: CASSLDRAQIYEQYF.

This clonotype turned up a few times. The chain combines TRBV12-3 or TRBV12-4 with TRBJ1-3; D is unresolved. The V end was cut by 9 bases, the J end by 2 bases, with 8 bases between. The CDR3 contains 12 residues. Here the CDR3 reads CASHGPGNTIYF. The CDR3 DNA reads TGTGCCAGTCACGGGCCTGGAAACACCATATATTTT.

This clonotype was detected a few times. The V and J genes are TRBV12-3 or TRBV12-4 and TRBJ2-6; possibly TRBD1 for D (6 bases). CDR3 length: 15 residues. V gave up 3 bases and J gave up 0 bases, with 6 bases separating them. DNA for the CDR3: TGTGCCAGCAGTTTCAGGGGCTCTGGGGCCAACGTCCTGACTTTC. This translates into CASSFRGSGANVLTF.

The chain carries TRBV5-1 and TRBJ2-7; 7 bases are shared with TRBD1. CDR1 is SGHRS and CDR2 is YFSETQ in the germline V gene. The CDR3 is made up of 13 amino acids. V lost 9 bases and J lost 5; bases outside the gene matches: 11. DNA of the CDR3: TGCGCCATCGATGTCAGGGGGTCCCACGAGCAGTACGTC. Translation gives CAIDVRGSHEQYV.

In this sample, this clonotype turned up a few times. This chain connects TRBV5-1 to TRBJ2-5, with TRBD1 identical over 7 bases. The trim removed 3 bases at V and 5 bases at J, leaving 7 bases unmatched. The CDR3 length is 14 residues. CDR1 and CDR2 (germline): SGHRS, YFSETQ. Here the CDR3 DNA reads TGCGCCAGCAGCTCGGGACAGTTAGGGGAGACCCAGTACTTC. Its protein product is CASSSGQLGETQYF.

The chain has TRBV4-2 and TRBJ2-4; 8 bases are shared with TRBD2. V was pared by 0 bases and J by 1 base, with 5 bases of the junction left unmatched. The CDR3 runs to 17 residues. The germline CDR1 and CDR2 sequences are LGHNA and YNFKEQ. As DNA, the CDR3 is TGTGCCAGCAGCCAAGATGATAAGCGGGGGGCCAAAAACATTCAGTACTTC. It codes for CASSQDDKRGAKNIQYF.

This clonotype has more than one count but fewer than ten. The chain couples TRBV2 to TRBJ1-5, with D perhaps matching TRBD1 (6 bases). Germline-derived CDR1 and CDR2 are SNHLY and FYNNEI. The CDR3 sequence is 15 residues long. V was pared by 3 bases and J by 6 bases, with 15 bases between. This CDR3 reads CASSDLRGASQPQHF. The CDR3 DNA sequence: TGTGCCAGCAGTGATCTCCGGGGGGCTAGTCAGCCCCAGCATTTT.

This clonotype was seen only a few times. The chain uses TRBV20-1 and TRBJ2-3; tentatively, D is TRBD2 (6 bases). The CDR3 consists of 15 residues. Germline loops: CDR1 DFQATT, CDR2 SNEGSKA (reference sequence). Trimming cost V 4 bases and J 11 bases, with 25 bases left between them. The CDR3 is CSANNPGRGNLRQYF. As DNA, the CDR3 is TGCAGTGCTAATAATCCGGGACGGGGGAATCTTCGGCAGTATTTT.

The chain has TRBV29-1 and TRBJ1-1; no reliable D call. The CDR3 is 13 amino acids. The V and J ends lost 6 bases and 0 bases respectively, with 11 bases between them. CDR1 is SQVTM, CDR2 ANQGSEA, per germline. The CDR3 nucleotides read TGCAGCGTGGGGAGGCGCTTGAACACTGAAGCTTTCTTT. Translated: CSVGRRLNTEAFF.

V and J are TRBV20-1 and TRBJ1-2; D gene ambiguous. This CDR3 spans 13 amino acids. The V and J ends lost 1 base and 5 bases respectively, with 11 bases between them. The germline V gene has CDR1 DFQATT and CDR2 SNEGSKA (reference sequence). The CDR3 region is CSARGAGSYGYTF. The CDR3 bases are TGCAGTGCTAGAGGTGCGGGGAGTTATGGCTACACCTTC.

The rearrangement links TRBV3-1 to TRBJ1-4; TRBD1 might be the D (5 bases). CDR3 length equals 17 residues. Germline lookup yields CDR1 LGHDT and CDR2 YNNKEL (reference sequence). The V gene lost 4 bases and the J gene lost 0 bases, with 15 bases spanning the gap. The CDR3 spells CASSRPDGTSTNEKLFF. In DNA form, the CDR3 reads TGTGCCAGCAGCCGGCCTGACGGGACGTCAACTAATGAAAAACTGTTTTTT.

The CDR3 loop reads CATSRDLASRADTQYF. The CDR3 DNA sequence: TGTGCCACCAGCAGAGATCTCGCTAGCCGGGCAGATACGCAGTATTTT. The gene calls are TRBV15 and TRBJ2-3; possibly TRBD2 for D (5 bases). Germline lookup yields CDR1 LNHNV and CDR2 YYDKDF (reference sequence). Trimming cost V 0 bases and J 4 bases, with 14 bases left between them. This CDR3 is 16 amino acids long.

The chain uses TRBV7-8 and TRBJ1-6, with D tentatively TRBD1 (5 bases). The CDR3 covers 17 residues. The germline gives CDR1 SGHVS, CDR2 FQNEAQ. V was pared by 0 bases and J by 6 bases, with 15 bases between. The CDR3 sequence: CASSLAYGVRGNSPLHF. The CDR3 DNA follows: TGTGCCAGCAGCTTAGCGTATGGGGTGAGGGGTAATTCACCCCTCCACTTT.

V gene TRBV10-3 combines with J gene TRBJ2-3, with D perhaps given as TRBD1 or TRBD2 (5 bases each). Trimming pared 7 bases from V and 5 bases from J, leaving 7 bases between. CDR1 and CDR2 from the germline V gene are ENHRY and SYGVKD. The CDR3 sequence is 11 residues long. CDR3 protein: CAITGGDTQYF. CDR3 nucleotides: TGTGCCATCACTGGGGGAGATACGCAGTATTTT.

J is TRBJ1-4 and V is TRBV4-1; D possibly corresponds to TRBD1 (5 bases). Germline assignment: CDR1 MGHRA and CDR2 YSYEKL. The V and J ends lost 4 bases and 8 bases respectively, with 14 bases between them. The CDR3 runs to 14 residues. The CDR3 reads CASSPRDQGEKLFF. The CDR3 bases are TGCGCCAGCAGCCCCCGGGACCAAGGGGAAAAACTGTTTTTT.